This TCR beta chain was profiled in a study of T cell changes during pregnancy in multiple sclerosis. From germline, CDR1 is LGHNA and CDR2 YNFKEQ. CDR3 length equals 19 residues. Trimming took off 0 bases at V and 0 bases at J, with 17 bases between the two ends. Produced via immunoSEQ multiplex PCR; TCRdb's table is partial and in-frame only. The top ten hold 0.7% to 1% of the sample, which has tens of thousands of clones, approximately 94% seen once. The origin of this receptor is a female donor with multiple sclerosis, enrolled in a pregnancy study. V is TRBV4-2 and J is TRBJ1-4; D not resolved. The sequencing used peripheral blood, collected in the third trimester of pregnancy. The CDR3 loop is CASSQEGRLSGPTNEKLFF. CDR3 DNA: TGTGCCAGCAGCCAAGAGGGGAGGCTTTCAGGACCAACTAATGAAAAACTGTTTTTT.